The 21 T cell receptor beta chains below all came from one sample that was sequenced in a study of Graves' ophthalmopathy and Graves' hyperthyroidism. The sequenced template was RNA, covering the TCR beta CDR3 region. First-round RT-PCR with HTBI primers preceded a second-round multiplex PCR. TCRdb ran MiXCR on the multiplex PCR reads and lists one entry per CDR3 protein. The sample contains 600,000 to 650,000 distinct CDR3 sequences, approximately 21% of which appear only once. Sequenced material: peripheral blood. The receptor set was obtained from a woman aged 18 to 35 with stable Graves' hyperthyroidism. Some clones in this sample may be carry-over from other donors' samples.

This clonotype was seen ten or more times. The chain is built from TRBV29-1 and TRBJ2-7; tentatively, D is TRBD1 (5 bases). Germline loops: CDR1 SQVTM, CDR2 ANQGSEA. Between the trimmed V and J ends, which lost 4 bases and 3 bases, there was a span of 16 bases. The CDR3 spans 14 residues. In DNA form, the CDR3 reads TGCAGCGTTGCGCGGCAGGGTGGTAGCTACGAGCAGTACTTC. Translation gives CSVARQGGSYEQYF.

This clonotype was counted only a few times. The germline gene is not matched at one end of the junction; a read error may be the cause. The gene calls are TRBV12-5 and TRBJ2-1; 16 bases align to TRBD2. Germline CDR1 reads LGHNT; CDR2 reads FRNRAP. The CDR3 sequence is 16 residues long. CDR3 region: CASTGTSGGAYNEKFF. CDR3 nucleotides: TGTGCTAGCACCGGGACTAGCGGGGGGGCCTACAATGAGAAGTTCTTC.

This clonotype appeared many times. The V call is TRBV5-1, the J call TRBJ2-7, with D hard to call. CDR3 size: 13 residues. V gave up 2 bases and J gave up 2 bases, with 8 bases separating them. CDR1 is SGHRS, CDR2 YFSETQ, per germline. The CDR3 reads CASSFAAPYEQYF. In DNA form, the CDR3 reads TGCGCCAGCAGCTTCGCCGCCCCCTACGAGCAGTACTTC.

This clonotype was observed a few times. The chain is built from TRBV18 and TRBJ2-5, with D unclear. Germline assignment: CDR1 KGHSH and CDR2 LQKENI. The CDR3 has 15 amino acids. The germline V and J ends were trimmed by 1 base and 5 bases, with 14 bases remaining between them. This CDR3 is CASSPRNQVGETQYF. The CDR3 nucleotides are TGTGCCAGCTCACCACGCAATCAGGTTGGGGAGACCCAGTACTTC. The full variable domain, with the rest looked up from reference TRBV18 and TRBJ2-5, is NAGVMQNPRHLVRRRGQEARLRCSPMKGHSHVYWYRQLPEEGLKFMVYLQKENIIDESGMPKERFSAEFPKEGPSILRIQQVVRGDSAAYFCASSPRNQVGETQYFGPGTRLLVL.

Many counts were recorded for this clonotype. V is TRBV12-5 and J is TRBJ2-7; a possible D gene is TRBD1 (6 bases). In germline, CDR1 is LGHNT, CDR2 FRNRAP. Trimming pared 5 bases from V and 3 bases from J, leaving 11 bases between. This CDR3 spans 13 amino acids. Here the CDR3 DNA reads TGTGCTAGTGGTAGGGACACCAACTACGAGCAGTACTTC. Its translation: CASGRDTNYEQYF.

In this sample, this clonotype turned up many times. V and J are TRBV6-5 and TRBJ1-5; the D gene is possibly TRBD1 (5 bases). CDR1 and CDR2 (germline): MNHEY, SVGAGI. CDR3 size: 16 residues. Trimming took off 2 bases at V and 0 bases at J, with 11 bases between the two ends. CDR3 protein: CASSYNQGDSNQPQHF. The CDR3 DNA reads as TGTGCCAGCAGTTACAATCAGGGCGATAGCAATCAGCCCCAGCATTTT.

About this clonotype itself: A clone one base away is much larger, so this may be a read error. The chain is built from TRBV5-4 and TRBJ1-1; 8 bases fit TRBD1. The germline V gene encodes CDR1 SGHNT and CDR2 YYREEE (reference sequence). The CDR3 length is 15 residues. V lost 4 bases to trimming and J lost 12 bases; unmatched junction nucleotides: 17. This CDR3 reads CASSAPPDRDNEPFF. DNA for the CDR3: TGTGCCAGCAGCGCCCCACCGGACAGGGACAACGAACCTTTCTTT.

This clonotype was picked up many times. The chain couples TRBV2 to TRBJ1-1; no definite D call. From germline, CDR1 is SNHLY and CDR2 FYNNEI. This CDR3 region has 14 residues. The ends were cut back, 2 bases at V and 7 bases at J, with 14 bases in the middle. The CDR3 here is CASSEYIGLGEAFF. CDR3 nucleotide sequence: TGTGCCAGCAGTGAATATATCGGACTTGGTGAAGCTTTCTTT.

This clonotype appeared many times. V gene TRBV6-5 combines with J gene TRBJ2-7; tentatively, D is TRBD2 (5 bases). The length of the CDR3 is 13 residues. Per the germline V gene, CDR1 is MNHEY and CDR2 is SVGAGI. V was trimmed by 0 bases and J by 4 bases, leaving 7 bases between them. The CDR3 loop is CASSYSREYEQYF. The CDR3 nucleotides read TGTGCCAGCAGTTACTCCCGGGAATACGAGCAGTACTTC.

V is TRBV6-5 and J is TRBJ1-1, with no clear D. CDR1 and CDR2 from the germline V gene are MNHEY and SVGAGI. V lost 0 bases to trimming and J lost 0 bases, with 11 bases between them. The CDR3 is made up of 16 amino acids. Here the CDR3 reads CASSYSQTYMNTEAFF. CDR3 DNA sequence: TGTGCCAGCAGTTACTCTCAGACCTACATGAACACTGAAGCTTTCTTT.

There are many counts of this clonotype. The genes are TRBV7-8 and TRBJ1-5; D call uncertain. The CDR3 runs to 15 residues. Looked up from germline, CDR1 is SGHVS and CDR2 is FQNEAQ. The V end lost 5 bases, the J end lost 4 bases, and 15 bases lay between the germline ends. This CDR3 is CASSPGGTWNQPQHF. CDR3 bases: TGTGCCAGCAGCCCCGGCGGCACATGGAATCAGCCCCAGCATTTT.

A word on this clonotype: A much larger clone is a single base away; this may be a read error. Given the absence of the conserved phenylalanine or tryptophan at the CDR3 end, a read error is likely. The rearrangement joins TRBV6-2 or TRBV6-3 to TRBJ2-2; unclear D gene. This CDR3 comprises 12 residues. The germline V and J ends were trimmed by 7 bases and 8 bases, with 11 bases remaining between them. Germline CDR1 and CDR2: MNHEY and SVGEGT. The CDR3 DNA sequence: TGTGCCAGCACCAACGTGAGGGGGGAGCTGTTTTTG. Protein sequence: CASTNVRGELFL.

This clonotype was seen many times. The rearrangement uses TRBV30 and TRBJ1-5; D unresolved. CDR1 and CDR2 (germline): GTSNPN, SVGIG (reference sequence). This CDR3 is 12 amino acids long. Trimming stripped 4 bases from V and 7 bases from J, with 11 bases between. CDR3 amino acids: CAWNLESQPQHF. As DNA, the CDR3 is TGTGCCTGGAATCTTGAAAGCCAGCCCCAGCATTTT.

This clonotype was seen ten or more times. The chain is built from TRBV27 and TRBJ2-7; TRBD2 matches at 11 bases. Germline trimming cut 3 bases from V and 2 bases from J; bases unmatched to any gene: 6. The CDR3 has 16 amino acids. Germline CDR1 reads MNHEY; CDR2 reads SMNVEV (reference sequence). The chain's CDR3 is CASSFLLAGAPYEQYF. CDR3 in DNA: TGTGCCAGCAGTTTTTTACTAGCGGGAGCCCCCTACGAGCAGTACTTC.

This clonotype has a count of ten or more. The V call is TRBV6-1, the J call TRBJ1-2, with D unclear. V shed 6 bases and J shed 4 bases, with 12 bases lying between them. The germline gives CDR1 MNHNS, CDR2 SASEGT. The CDR3 consists of 13 residues. CDR3 nucleotides: TGTGCCAGCAGGGCCCCGGGTTTCTATGGCTACACCTTC. This gives the protein CASRAPGFYGYTF.

In this sample, this clonotype turned up a few times. This may arise from a read error, as a much more abundant clone is one base away. The chain employs TRBV30 and TRBJ1-3, with D perhaps matching TRBD1 (5 bases). V shed 4 bases and J shed 8 bases, with 12 bases lying between them. The length of the CDR3 is 12 residues. Germline V gene data show CDR1 as GTSNPN and CDR2 as SVGIG (reference sequence). The DNA for the CDR3 is TGTGCCTGGACAGGGCGCGCGGACACCATATATTTT. The encoded protein is CAWTGRADTIYF.

This clonotype came up many times. The chain uses TRBV28 and TRBJ2-7; D is possibly TRBD2 (5 bases). Germline V gives CDR1 MDHEN, CDR2 SYDVKM. The CDR3 extends over 15 amino acids. V was clipped by 7 bases and J by 5 bases, with 21 bases between them. In nucleotides, the CDR3 is TGTGCCAGCAACCCGGTGCTCCCGGGGATGGACGAGCAGTACTTC. Encoded protein: CASNPVLPGMDEQYF.

This clonotype was counted many times. The V gene is TRBV12-3 or TRBV12-4, the J gene TRBJ1-1; weak D call: TRBD1 (5 bases). V was pared by 6 bases and J by 6 bases, with 17 bases between. The CDR3 has 14 residues. The chain's CDR3 is CASSVTGGRAEAFF. The CDR3 DNA reads TGTGCCAGCAGCGTCACTGGGGGAAGGGCTGAAGCTTTCTTT.

This clonotype was seen repeatedly, ten times or more. The rearrangement uses TRBV7-8 and TRBJ1-2; D is uncertain. The CDR3 consists of 15 residues. Germline CDR1 is SGHVS and CDR2 is FQNEAQ. Trimming removed 5 bases from V and 0 bases from J, with 13 bases in between. The DNA of the CDR3 is TGTGCCAGCAGCCCTAGCGGCCAGCCTAACTATGGCTACACCTTC. Translation gives CASSPSGQPNYGYTF.

This clonotype showed up many times. The chain links TRBV9 to TRBJ1-6; D may be TRBD1 (6 bases). Germline V gene sequence: CDR1 SGDLS, CDR2 YYNGEE. Between the trimmed V and J ends, which lost 7 bases and 8 bases, there was a span of 13 bases. The CDR3 loop spans 13 amino acids. CDR3 in DNA: TGTGCCAGCGGACAGACTTATGATTCACCCCTCCACTTT. Its protein is CASGQTYDSPLHF.

Many counts were recorded for this clonotype. The J gene is TRBJ2-7, the V gene TRBV7-2; 8 positions agree with TRBD2. Germline CDR1 is SGHTA and CDR2 is FQGNSA. V trimming: 2 bases; J trimming: 4 bases; junction bases outside the gene matches: 7. The CDR3 contains 15 residues. CDR3 protein: CASSLLRGAGYEQYF. CDR3 DNA: TGTGCCAGCAGCTTATTGCGGGGGGCAGGGTACGAGCAGTACTTC.